This TCR beta chain was documented in a study of beta chain features in type 1 diabetes. On the study more broadly: Researchers looked at 107,917,701 sorted cells across all samples. Study-level points and caveats: Since sequencing was performed on cDNA, cells with high TCR expression could be over-represented. Patients with type 1 diabetes showed fewer VDJ junction insertions and more deletions.

Germline assignment: CDR1 LNHDA and CDR2 SQIVND (reference sequence). There are 16 residues in the CDR3. The V and J ends lost 5 bases and 8 bases, in that order; junction bases with no gene match: 14. This clone was detected only a few times. Its antigen is still unknown. Other DNA sequences in this sample translate to the same CDR3. Expressed TCRB transcripts were sequenced because the isolated RNA had all been reverse transcribed beforehand. Roughly 3.5 million reads per sample on average were obtained from naive, central memory and regulatory T cell samples. The data were produced by immunoSEQ multiplex PCR, yet TCRdb's version contains in-frame clones alone and is incomplete. The repertoire holds hundreds of thousands of clones, with 15% to 18% as singletons.

Sequenced sample: naive CD4+ T cells from blood. V and J are TRBV19 and TRBJ2-4; the match to TRBD1 covers 8 bases. The sequence came from a man aged 18 to 29 in good health. The CDR3 nucleotides read TGTGCCAGTAGTGGTCGGACAGGGATGGCCGGGTACATTCAGTACTTC. Protein product: CASSGRTGMAGYIQYF.